These 3 T cell receptor beta chains came from one sample sequenced in a study of blood T cell repertoires in COVID-19. Sequencing used immunoSEQ multiplex PCR; TCRdb keeps in-frame clones, though not all of them. The data hold about 92,000 clones, with 80% observed a single time. Sequenced: peripheral blood. Receptors originate from a woman in her 70s with acute or convalescent COVID-19.

V gene TRBV3-1 (or the pseudogene TRBV3-2) combines with J gene TRBJ1-2; no clear D gene. The CDR3 is made up of 14 amino acids. CDR1 is LGHDT, CDR2 YNNKEL, per germline (reference sequence). Trimming cost V 4 bases and J 4 bases, with 13 bases left between them. The CDR3 sequence: CASSPRTVGYGYTF. The CDR3 DNA reads TGTGCCAGCAGCCCAAGAACAGTGGGCTATGGCTACACCTTC.

The chain links TRBV12-3 or TRBV12-4 to TRBJ2-7, with 10 bases that match TRBD1. Trimming cost V 6 bases and J 6 bases; bases outside gene matches: 5. CDR3 length: 13 amino acids. The CDR3 DNA sequence: TGTGCCAGCAGCGCCGGGACAGGGGTCGAGCAGTACTTC. Amino acids: CASSAGTGVEQYF.

This clone was counted a few times. The rearrangement joins TRBV29-1 to TRBJ2-7, with D possibly TRBD1 on 7 matching bases. This CDR3 has 12 residues. V dropped 4 bases and J dropped 3 bases, with 10 bases sitting between them. Germline-derived CDR1 and CDR2 are SQVTM and ANQGSEA. The CDR3 DNA reads as TGCAGCGTTGGCCAGGGGGGCTACGAGCAGTACTTC. Translation: CSVGQGGYEQYF.